Listed below are T cell receptor beta chains from one sample, sequenced in a study of T cells in narcolepsy. Sequencing was performed with immunoSEQ multiplex PCR; in TCRdb, only in-frame clones are kept and a portion is missing. The repertoire holds approximately 35,000 clones, 65% to 85% seen once, with approximately 1% in the top ten. Sequencing was done on a sample of memory (CD45RA-) CD4+ T cells from blood. These TCRs come from a human donor in good health. Both conserved end residues are trimmed from each CDR3. Not all rows give a size; the values are once, few, many and, for expanded clones, a class.

CDR3aa: ASTAHNEQF; v_gene: TRBV6-6; abundance: few; j_gene: TRBJ2-1
CDR3aa: ASSQDRLDTPETQY; v_gene: TRBV4-3; abundance: NA; j_gene: TRBJ2-5
CDR3aa: AWSVKGQQY; v_gene: TRBV30; abundance: NA; j_gene: TRBJ2-7
CDR3aa: ASGTGESNYGYT; v_gene: TRBV2; abundance: NA; j_gene: TRBJ1-2
CDR3aa: SAYRENGYT; v_gene: TRBV20-1; abundance: once; j_gene: TRBJ1-2
CDR3aa: ASSARGFYEQY; v_gene: TRBV18; abundance: NA; j_gene: TRBJ2-7
CDR3aa: ASSLGSNSPLH; v_gene: TRBV7-3; abundance: NA; j_gene: TRBJ1-6
CDR3aa: ASSQGTGPGSGNTIY; v_gene: TRBV4-3; abundance: few; j_gene: TRBJ1-3
CDR3aa: ASSPGVRLAGEQF; v_gene: TRBV7-9; abundance: once; j_gene: TRBJ2-1
CDR3aa: ASSTMGQGASYEQY; v_gene: TRBV7-2; abundance: NA; j_gene: TRBJ2-7
CDR3aa: ASSLAVSGSDTGELF; v_gene: TRBV5-1; abundance: NA; j_gene: TRBJ2-2
CDR3aa: SVPRGGTGYGYT; v_gene: TRBV29-1; abundance: NA; j_gene: TRBJ1-2
CDR3aa: ASSPNRDHYGYT; v_gene: TRBV18; abundance: NA; j_gene: TRBJ1-2
CDR3aa: ASSKLKASGKREQY; v_gene: TRBV21-1; abundance: NA; j_gene: TRBJ2-7
CDR3aa: ASSSPGGAETQY; v_gene: TRBV7-2; abundance: NA; j_gene: TRBJ2-5
CDR3aa: ASSITGRADGYT; v_gene: TRBV19; abundance: NA; j_gene: TRBJ1-2